This TCR beta chain originates from a study of technical replicates of blood from a handful of donors. V shed 6 bases and J shed 1 base, with 19 bases lying between them. The CDR3 has 17 residues. CDR1 and CDR2 (germline): MNHEY, SMNVEV (reference sequence). The repertoire was sequenced with immunoSEQ multiplex PCR; TCRdb's copy has only in-frame clones and lacks some. The sample carries about 83,000 clones, just under 95% recorded once. Specimen: T cells isolated from PBMCs. The sequence was obtained from a human donor in good health. V is TRBV27 and J is TRBJ1-5; tentatively, D is TRBD1 (6 bases). DNA for the CDR3: TGTGCCAGCAGCGAAATTAACAGGGCCGGGAGCAATCAGCCCCAGCATTTT. Encoded protein: CASSEINRAGSNQPQHF.